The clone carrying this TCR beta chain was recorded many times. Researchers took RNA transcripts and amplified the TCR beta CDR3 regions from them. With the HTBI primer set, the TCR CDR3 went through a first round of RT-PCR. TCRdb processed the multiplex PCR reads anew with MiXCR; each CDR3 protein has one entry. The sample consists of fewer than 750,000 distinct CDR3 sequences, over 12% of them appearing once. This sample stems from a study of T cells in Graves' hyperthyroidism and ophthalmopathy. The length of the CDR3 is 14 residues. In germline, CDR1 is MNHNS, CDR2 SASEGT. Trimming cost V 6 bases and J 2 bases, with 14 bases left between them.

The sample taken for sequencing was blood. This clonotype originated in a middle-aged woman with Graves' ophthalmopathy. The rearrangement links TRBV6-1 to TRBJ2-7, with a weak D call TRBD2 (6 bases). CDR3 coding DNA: TGTGCCAGCAGCACTAGCTCGGGACCCTACGAGCAGTACTTC. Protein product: CASSTSSGPYEQYF.